A single sample gave rise to the 26 T cell receptor beta chains below, sequenced in a study of blood T cell repertoires in COVID-19. TCRdb's copy holds only in-frame clones and misses some; the assay was immunoSEQ multiplex PCR. The repertoire holds 25,000 to 35,000 clones, 75% to 85% seen once, with around 25% in the top ten. Source material: peripheral blood. These receptors originate from a man aged 65 to 85 with active COVID-19.

The chain employs TRBV4-1 and TRBJ2-7; D perhaps matches TRBD1 (5 bases). Germline CDR1 and CDR2: MGHRA and YSYEKL. The CDR3 consists of 15 residues. V was pared by 0 bases and J by 0 bases, with 9 bases between. The CDR3 protein is CASSQDQGRSYEQYF. In nucleotides, the CDR3 is TGCGCCAGCAGCCAAGATCAGGGCCGCTCCTACGAGCAGTACTTC.

The V gene is TRBV7-2, the J gene TRBJ2-1; 13 nucleotides match TRBD2. Germline assignment: CDR1 SGHTA and CDR2 FQGNSA. This CDR3 is 15 amino acids long. With 5 bases clipped from V and 15 bases from J, the junction kept 13 bases outside the gene matches. This CDR3 is CASSRAGLAGSHRFF. The CDR3 DNA reads TGTGCCAGCAGCCGCGCGGGACTAGCGGGGTCTCACAGGTTCTTC. The full variable domain, completed using reference TRBV7-2 and TRBJ2-1, is GAGVSQSPSNKVTEKGKDVELRCDPISGHTALYWYRQSLGQGLEFLIYFQGNSAPDKSGLPSDRFSAERTGGSVSTLTIQRTQQEDSAVYLCASSRAGLAGSHRFFGPGTRLTVL.

The chain joins TRBV18 to TRBJ2-3; D not resolved. The CDR3 extends over 12 amino acids. V was trimmed by 6 bases and J by 2 bases, leaving 6 bases between them. Germline V lookup: CDR1 KGHSH, CDR2 LQKENI. The CDR3 DNA reads TGTGCCAGCTCCCGTTACACAGATACGCAGTATTTT. As protein: CASSRYTDTQYF.

The J gene is TRBJ1-3, the V gene TRBV5-1; a possible D gene is TRBD1 (6 bases). Trimming took 4 bases from V and 0 from J, leaving 14 bases between them. CDR1 is SGHRS and CDR2 is YFSETQ in the germline V gene. The CDR3 contains 16 residues. In DNA form, the CDR3 reads TGCGCCAGCAGCACGTATACAGGGAGCTCTGGAAACACCATATATTTT. This gives the protein CASSTYTGSSGNTIYF.

The rearrangement uses TRBV19 and TRBJ1-4; the D gene is possibly TRBD1 (5 bases). The CDR3 covers 16 residues. CDR1 is LNHDA, CDR2 SQIVND, per germline (reference sequence). The V and J ends lost 4 bases and 0 bases respectively, with 12 bases between them. The CDR3 coding sequence is TGTGCCAGTAGTAACCGACAGTCAGCAACTAATGAAAAACTGTTTTTT. It specifies CASSNRQSATNEKLFF.

This sequence joins TRBV24-1 and TRBJ2-3, with D possibly TRBD2 on 6 matching bases. Germline values: CDR1 KGHDR, CDR2 SFDVKD. Between the trimmed V and J ends, which lost 4 bases and 0 bases, there was a span of 22 bases. There are 19 residues in the CDR3. CDR3 DNA: TGTGCCACCAGTGACCCCCGCGGAGGGGCAGGGCTAAGCACAGATACGCAGTATTTT. It yields the protein CATSDPRGGAGLSTDTQYF.

V gene TRBV5-1 combines with J gene TRBJ1-1, with D perhaps TRBD1 (5 bases). The CDR3 is 15 residues long. Trimming took off 4 bases at V and 1 base at J, with 14 bases between the two ends. Germline values: CDR1 SGHRS, CDR2 YFSETQ. The CDR3 here is CASSKNLQENTEAFF. Written as DNA, the CDR3 is TGCGCCAGCAGCAAAAACCTACAGGAGAACACTGAAGCTTTCTTT.

This clone was detected only once. This rearrangement joins TRBV6-4 to TRBJ1-5; the match to TRBD1 covers 7 bases. The germline V gene has CDR1 MRHNA and CDR2 SNTAGT. This CDR3 contains 17 residues. V shed 8 bases and J 1 base; nucleotides not matched to a gene: 14. The CDR3 loop reads CASRRLGQVWSNQPQHF. DNA for the CDR3: TGTGCCAGCCGCCGTCTTGGACAGGTTTGGAGCAATCAGCCCCAGCATTTT.

This chain uses TRBV5-3 with TRBJ1-3; 7 positions match TRBD1. TRBV5-3 is marked as an open reading frame, function uncertain. With 0 bases clipped from V and 2 bases from J, the junction kept 5 bases outside the gene matches. The CDR3 sequence is 16 residues long. CDR3 sequence reads: CARSLVTGEPGNTIYF. Written as DNA, the CDR3 is TGTGCCAGAAGCTTGGTTACAGGGGAACCTGGAAACACCATATATTTT.

J is TRBJ2-7 and V is TRBV18, with D tentatively TRBD2 (7 bases). The V gene lost 6 bases and the J gene lost 2 bases, with 17 bases spanning the gap. Germline V CDR1 and CDR2: KGHSH, LQKENI. CDR3 size: 15 residues. This CDR3 is CASSREGGGTYEQYF. The CDR3 DNA follows: TGTGCCAGCTCCCGAGAGGGGGGGGGAACCTACGAGCAGTACTTC.

There are a few counts of this clone. The genes are TRBV5-1 and TRBJ2-5, with 7 bases matching TRBD2. The V gene end was trimmed by 3 bases and the J gene end by 1 base; junction bases not matched to a gene: 6. Germline lookup yields CDR1 SGHRS and CDR2 YFSETQ. There are 15 residues in the CDR3. CDR3 in DNA: TGCGCCAGCAGCTCCAACACGGGAGGCCAAGAGACCCAGTACTTC. Amino acid sequence: CASSSNTGGQETQYF.

The chain is built from TRBV28 and TRBJ2-7, with 11 bases lining up with TRBD2. J gave up 6 bases and V 2 bases, and 9 bases lay outside the gene matches. There are 16 residues in the CDR3. The germline V gene encodes CDR1 MDHEN and CDR2 SYDVKM. CDR3 sequence: CASSLGTSGSRTEQYF. In nucleotides, the CDR3 is TGTGCCAGCAGTTTAGGGACTAGCGGATCGAGGACCGAGCAGTACTTC.

This rearrangement joins TRBV30 to TRBJ2-3; 10 bases fit TRBD2. This CDR3 spans 14 amino acids. The V segment lost 5 bases and the J segment 2 bases; nucleotides outside the gene matches: 4. CDR1 is GTSNPN and CDR2 is SVGIG in the germline V gene (reference sequence). CDR3 coding DNA: TGTGCCTGGGCACTAGCGGGACCCACAGATACGCAGTATTTT. It encodes CAWALAGPTDTQYF.

The chain combines TRBV30 with TRBJ1-2; D gene uncertain. V was trimmed by 0 bases and J by 3 bases, leaving 2 bases between them. Germline V gene sequence: CDR1 GTSNPN, CDR2 SVGIG (reference sequence). This CDR3 is built from 11 residues. CDR3 bases: TGTGCCTGGAGTGTCTACTATGGCTACACCTTC. As protein: CAWSVYYGYTF. The full variable domain, with the rest looked up from reference TRBV30 and TRBJ1-2, is SQTIHQWPATLVQPVGSPLSLECTVEGTSNPNLYWYRQAAGRGLQLLFYSVGIGQISSEVPQNLSASRPQDRQFILSSKKLLLSDSGFYLCAWSVYYGYTFGSGTRLTVV.

This sequence joins TRBV28 and TRBJ2-3; a possible D gene is TRBD2 (6 bases). Germline assignment: CDR1 MDHEN and CDR2 SYDVKM. Trimming left V 7 bases short and J 3 bases short, with 14 bases between. This CDR3 is built from 14 residues. This CDR3 is CASKSGRRTDTQYF. CDR3 DNA: TGTGCCAGCAAGTCGGGGAGGCGGACAGATACGCAGTATTTT.

The CDR3 nucleotides read TGTGCCAGCAGTTACTCGAGTAGTCTGTTCACAGATACGCAGTATTTT. Protein: CASSYSSSLFTDTQYF. The chain employs TRBV6-5 and TRBJ2-3; D unresolved. The V gene's germline CDR1 is MNHEY and CDR2 SVGAGI. The germline V and J ends were trimmed by 0 bases and 2 bases, with 12 bases remaining between them. The CDR3 loop spans 16 amino acids.

The rearrangement joins TRBV5-4 to TRBJ1-6, with 8 nucleotides matching TRBD1. CDR1 and CDR2 from the germline V gene are SGHNT and YYREEE (reference sequence). The CDR3 runs 15 residues. J gave up 9 bases and V 0 bases, and 5 bases lay outside the gene matches. The CDR3 region has the DNA TGTGCCAGCAGCTTGGCTTCAGGGGGCACTTCACCCCTCCACTTT. It is translated as CASSLASGGTSPLHF.

V is TRBV12-5 and J is TRBJ1-6; the match to TRBD1 covers 8 bases. The V gene end was trimmed by 7 bases and the J gene end by 4 bases; junction bases not matched to a gene: 15. Germline V lookup: CDR1 LGHNT, CDR2 FRNRAP. The CDR3 runs 18 residues. The CDR3 DNA reads as TGTGCTAGTGCCTGGACAGGGAGCTCCGCGAAGTATAATTCACCCCTCCACTTT. Protein: CASAWTGSSAKYNSPLHF.

This chain joins TRBV28 and TRBJ1-5; D gene unclear. There are 13 residues in the CDR3. Germline V gene sequence: CDR1 MDHEN, CDR2 SYDVKM. V lost 6 bases to trimming and J lost 7 bases, with 13 bases between them. The CDR3 DNA sequence: TGTGCCAGCAGGTTGTGGGGAGACCAGCCCCAGCATTTT. Residues: CASRLWGDQPQHF.

CDR3 region: CASSPSGRADETQYF. As DNA, the CDR3 is TGTGCCAGCAGCCCCAGCGGGAGGGCGGATGAGACCCAGTACTTC. The chain links TRBV28 to TRBJ2-5; TRBD2 matches 10 bases. This CDR3 is built from 15 residues. CDR1 and CDR2 (germline): MDHEN, SYDVKM. Trimming at V came to 6 bases and at J to 5 bases, leaving 9 bases not matched to a gene.

The count of this clone is one. The rearrangement uses TRBV30 and TRBJ2-6; the match to TRBD2 covers 9 bases. CDR3 length: 15 amino acids. Per germline, CDR1 GTSNPN and CDR2 SVGIG (reference sequence). V lost 5 bases, J lost 1 base, and 3 bases stayed unmatched. The CDR3 DNA reads as TGTGCCTGGGATAGCGGGGGATCTGGGGCCAACGTCCTGACTTTC. The encoded protein is CAWDSGGSGANVLTF.

The chain links TRBV5-5 to TRBJ2-2; TRBD1 agrees at 7 bases. The length of the CDR3 is 16 residues. Germline CDR1 is SGHKS and CDR2 is YYEKEE (reference sequence). J lost 0 bases, V lost 1 base, and 3 bases had no gene match. CDR3 in amino acids: CASSLKGQPNTGELFF. The CDR3 coding sequence is TGTGCCAGCAGCTTGAAGGGACAGCCGAACACCGGGGAGCTGTTTTTT.

This sequence joins TRBV29-1 and TRBJ2-7; 9 bases agree with TRBD1. The CDR3 has 14 amino acids. V was clipped by 6 bases and J by 2 bases; unmatched bases: 8. CDR1 and CDR2 from the germline V gene are SQVTM and ANQGSEA. CDR3 in amino acids: CSVGQGLATYEQYF. DNA for the CDR3: TGCAGCGTCGGACAGGGGTTGGCTACCTACGAGCAGTACTTC.

In nucleotides, the CDR3 is TGTGCCAGCTCTCGAGGGTCCTGGAGGGCAACTAATGAAAAACTGTTTTTT. Encoded protein: CASSRGSWRATNEKLFF. The chain links TRBV18 to TRBJ1-4; no reliable D call. Deletions cut 6 bases from V and 0 bases from J, with 17 bases between. Germline V gives CDR1 KGHSH, CDR2 LQKENI. This CDR3 is 17 amino acids long.

CDR3 in amino acids: CASSEIGGNQPQHF. For the CDR3, the DNA is TGTGCCAGCAGTGAGATCGGGGGCAATCAGCCCCAGCATTTT. The chain combines TRBV6-1 with TRBJ1-5; no firm D call. V lost 3 bases, J lost 2 bases, and 8 bases lay in between. Germline CDR1 and CDR2: MNHNS and SASEGT. The CDR3 totals 14 residues.

This clone has more than one count but fewer than ten. Compared with germline, one end of the junction differs, possibly owing to a read error. The chain joins TRBV7-7 to TRBJ1-4, with D perhaps TRBD1 (5 bases). The CDR3 has 13 amino acids. The germline CDR1 and CDR2 sequences are SSHAT and FNYEAQ (reference sequence). For the CDR3, the DNA is TGTGCTAGCAGCCGGGGGTTCAGTGAAAAACTGTTTTTT. Encoded protein: CASSRGFSEKLFF.